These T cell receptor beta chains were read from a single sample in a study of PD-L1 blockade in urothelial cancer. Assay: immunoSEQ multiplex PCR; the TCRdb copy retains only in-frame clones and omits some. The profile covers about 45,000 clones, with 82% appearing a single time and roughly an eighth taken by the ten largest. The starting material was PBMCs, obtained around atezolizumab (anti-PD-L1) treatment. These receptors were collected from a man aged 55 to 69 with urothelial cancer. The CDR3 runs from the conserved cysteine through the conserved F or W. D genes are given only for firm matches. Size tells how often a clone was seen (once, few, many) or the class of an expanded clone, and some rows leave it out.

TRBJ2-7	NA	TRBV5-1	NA	TGCGCCAGCTCAGAAGGCGGTGCCTACGAGCAGTACTTC	CASSEGGAYEQYF
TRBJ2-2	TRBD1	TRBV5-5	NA	TGTGCCAGCAGCTTGGTACAGGGGGCCCCGAGCACCGGGGAGCTGTTTTTT	CASSLVQGAPSTGELFF
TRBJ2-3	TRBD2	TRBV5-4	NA	TGTGCCAGCAGCCCGCAACTAGCGGGGGGCCTCGCACCAGATACGCAGTATTTT	CASSPQLAGGLAPDTQYF
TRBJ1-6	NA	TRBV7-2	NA	TGTGCCAGCACCACCAGCAGGGTTTCACCCCTCCACTTT	CASTTSRVSPLHF
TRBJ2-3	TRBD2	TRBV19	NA	TGTGCCAGTAGTTCTTGGACTAGCGGGTTGGAAGTCACAGATACGCAGTATTTT	CASSSWTSGLEVTDTQYF
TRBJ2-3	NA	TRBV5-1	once	TGCGCCAGCAGCTTGGCTAGGGGTGTGGATACGCAGTATTTT	CASSLARGVDTQYF
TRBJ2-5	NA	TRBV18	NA	TGTGCCAGCTCCCTTGGACAACAAGAGACCCAGTACTTC	CASSLGQQETQYF
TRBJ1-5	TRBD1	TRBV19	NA	TGTGCCAGTAGTATAGAGGGGACAGGCCGTCAGCCCCAGCATTTT	CASSIEGTGRQPQHF
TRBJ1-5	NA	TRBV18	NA	TGTGCCAGCTCCCTAAGCGCGGGCAGCAATCAGCCCCAGCATTTT	CASSLSAGSNQPQHF
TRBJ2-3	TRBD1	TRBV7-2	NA	TGTGCCAGCAGCTGGGACAGCCGAGCAGATACGCAGTATTTT	CASSWDSRADTQYF
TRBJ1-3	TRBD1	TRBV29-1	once	TGCAGCGCCGAAGACAGGGCTTCTGGAAACACCATATATTTT	CSAEDRASGNTIYF
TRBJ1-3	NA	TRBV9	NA	TGTGCCAGCAGCGTCTCACTTCTTCCTGGAAACACCATATATTTT	CASSVSLLPGNTIYF
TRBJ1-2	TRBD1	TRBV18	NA	TGTGCCAGCTCAGCATACAATACCGGGACAGGGGGCTCTGGCTACACCTTC	CASSAYNTGTGGSGYTF
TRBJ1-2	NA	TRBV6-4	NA	TGTGCCAGCAGTCCTACCACAGGGTACTCTTCTGGCTACACCTTC	CASSPTTGYSSGYTF
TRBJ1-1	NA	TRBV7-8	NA	TGTGCCAGCAGCTTAGCGAGGGGGACTGAAGCTTTCTTT	CASSLARGTEAFF
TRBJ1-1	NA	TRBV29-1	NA	TGCAGCGTTGTAAAGACTATGAACACTGAAGCTTTCTTT	CSVVKTMNTEAFF
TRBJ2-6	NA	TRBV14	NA	TGTGCCAGCAGCCAAGATGTCCCAGGGTTCAACGTCCTGACTTTC	CASSQDVPGFNVLTF
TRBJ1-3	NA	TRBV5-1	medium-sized	TGCGCCAGCAGCTTGTCCGGGACTGGAAACACCATATATTTT	CASSLSGTGNTIYF
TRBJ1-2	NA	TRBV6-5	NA	TGTGCCAGCAGTTACTCGAGCGGTGGCTACACCTTC	CASSYSSGGYTF
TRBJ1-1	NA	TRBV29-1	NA	TGCAGCGGGACCGGACAGTTGAACACTGAAGCTTTCTTT	CSGTGQLNTEAFF
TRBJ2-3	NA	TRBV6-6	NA	TGTGCCACAGGCCTTAGCACAGATACGCAGTATTTT	CATGLSTDTQYF
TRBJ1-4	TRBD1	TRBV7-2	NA	TGTGCCAGCAGCTTAGGGGCCGGGACAGTTAATGAAAAACTGTTTTTT	CASSLGAGTVNEKLFF